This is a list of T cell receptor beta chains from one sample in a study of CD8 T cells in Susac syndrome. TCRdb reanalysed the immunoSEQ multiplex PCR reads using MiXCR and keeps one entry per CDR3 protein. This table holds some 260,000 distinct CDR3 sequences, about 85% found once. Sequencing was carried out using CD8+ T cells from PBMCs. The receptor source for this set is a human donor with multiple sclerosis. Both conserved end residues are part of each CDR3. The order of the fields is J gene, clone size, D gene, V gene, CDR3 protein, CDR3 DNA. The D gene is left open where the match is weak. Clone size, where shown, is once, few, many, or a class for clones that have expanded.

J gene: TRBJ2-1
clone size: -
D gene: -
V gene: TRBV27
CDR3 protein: CASSFLGKDNEQFF
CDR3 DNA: TGTGCCAGCAGTTTCCTAGGAAAAGACAATGAGCAGTTCTTC

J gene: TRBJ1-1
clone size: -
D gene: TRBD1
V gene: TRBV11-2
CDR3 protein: CASSWDSPGMNTEAFF
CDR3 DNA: TGTGCCAGCAGCTGGGACAGCCCGGGGATGAACACTGAAGCTTTCTTT

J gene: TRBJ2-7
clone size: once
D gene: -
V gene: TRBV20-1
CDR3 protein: CSVDDRRGETSYEQYF
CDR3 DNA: TGCAGTGTTGACGACCGGAGGGGGGAAACTTCCTACGAGCAGTACTTC

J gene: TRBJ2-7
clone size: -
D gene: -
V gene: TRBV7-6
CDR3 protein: CASKWLASSYEQYF
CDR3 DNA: TGTGCCAGCAAGTGGCTGGCTTCCTCCTACGAGCAGTACTTC

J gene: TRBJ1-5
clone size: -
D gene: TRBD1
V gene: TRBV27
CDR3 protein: CASSHRQGSQPQHF
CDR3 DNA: TGTGCCAGCAGTCACCGACAGGGAAGTCAGCCCCAGCATTTT

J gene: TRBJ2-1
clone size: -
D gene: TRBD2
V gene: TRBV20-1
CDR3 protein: CSATGLALGYNEQFF
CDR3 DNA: TGCAGTGCAACGGGACTAGCGTTGGGTTACAATGAGCAGTTCTTC

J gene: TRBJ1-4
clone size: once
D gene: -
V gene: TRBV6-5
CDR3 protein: CASNLPGLNEKLFF
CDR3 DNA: TGTGCCAGCAATTTGCCGGGGTTGAATGAAAAACTGTTTTTT

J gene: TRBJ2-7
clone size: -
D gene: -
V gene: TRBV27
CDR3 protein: CASSQLDRPSSYEQYF
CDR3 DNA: TGTGCCAGCAGTCAACTCGACAGGCCTAGCTCCTACGAGCAGTACTTC

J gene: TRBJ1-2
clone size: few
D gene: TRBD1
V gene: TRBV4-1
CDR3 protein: CASSPRGQGRNYGYTF
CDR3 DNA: TGCGCCAGCAGCCCGAGAGGACAGGGACGTAACTATGGCTACACCTTC

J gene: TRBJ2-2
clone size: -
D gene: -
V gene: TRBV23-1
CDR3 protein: CASSQCVTANTGELFF
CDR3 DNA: TGCGCCAGCAGTCAATGTGTGACTGCGAACACCGGGGAGCTGTTTTTT

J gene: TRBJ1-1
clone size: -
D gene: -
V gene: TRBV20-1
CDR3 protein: CSASQTVNTEAFF
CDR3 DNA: TGCAGTGCGAGTCAGACAGTGAACACTGAAGCTTTCTTT

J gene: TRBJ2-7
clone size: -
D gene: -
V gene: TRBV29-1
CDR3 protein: CSVEVGDRTSYEQYF
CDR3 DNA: TGCAGCGTTGAGGTGGGAGACAGAACCTCCTACGAGCAGTACTTC

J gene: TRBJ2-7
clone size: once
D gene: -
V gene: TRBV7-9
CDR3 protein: CASSLAGDYNEQYF
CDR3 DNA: TGTGCCAGCAGCTTAGCGGGAGATTATAACGAGCAGTACTTC

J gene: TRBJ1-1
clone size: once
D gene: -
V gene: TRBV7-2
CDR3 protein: CASSLGGRLRNTEAFF
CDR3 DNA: TGTGCCAGCAGCTTAGGGGGGAGATTGAGGAACACTGAAGCTTTCTTT

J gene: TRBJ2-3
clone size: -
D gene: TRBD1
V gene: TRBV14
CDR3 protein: CASSPRTGLQDTQYF
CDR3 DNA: TGTGCCAGCAGCCCCAGGACAGGGCTGCAAGATACGCAGTATTTT

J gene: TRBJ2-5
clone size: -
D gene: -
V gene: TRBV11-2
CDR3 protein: CASSYLRWGETQYF
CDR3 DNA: TGTGCCAGCAGCTACCTCCGATGGGGAGAGACCCAGTACTTC

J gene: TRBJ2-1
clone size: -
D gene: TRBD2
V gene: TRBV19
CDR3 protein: CASSIDPWRERSNEQFF
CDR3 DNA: TGTGCCAGTAGTATAGACCCGTGGCGGGAGAGGAGCAATGAGCAGTTCTTC

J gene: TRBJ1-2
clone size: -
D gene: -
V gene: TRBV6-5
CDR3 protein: CASGWGRAQGYTF
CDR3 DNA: TGTGCCAGTGGTTGGGGCAGGGCTCAGGGCTACACCTTC

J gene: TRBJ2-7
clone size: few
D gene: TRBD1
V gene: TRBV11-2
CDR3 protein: CASSGSGGYEQYF
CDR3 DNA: TGTGCCAGCAGCGGCTCAGGGGGCTACGAGCAGTACTTC

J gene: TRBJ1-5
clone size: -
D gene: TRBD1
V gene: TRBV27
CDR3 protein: CASSLRQGVDFGQPQHF
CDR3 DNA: TGTGCCAGCAGTTTACGACAGGGCGTTGATTTCGGTCAGCCCCAGCATTTT

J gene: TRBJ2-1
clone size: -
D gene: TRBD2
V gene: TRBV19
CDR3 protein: CASRFLPGGENEQFF
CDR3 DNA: TGTGCCAGTCGGTTTCTACCGGGAGGAGAGAATGAGCAGTTCTTC

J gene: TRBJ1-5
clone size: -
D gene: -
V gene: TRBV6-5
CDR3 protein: CASSRGASQPQHF
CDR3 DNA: TGTGCCAGCAGCCGGGGGGCTTCTCAGCCCCAGCATTTT

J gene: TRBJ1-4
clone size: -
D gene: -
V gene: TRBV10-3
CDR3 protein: CAISDRDQNEKLFF
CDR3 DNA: TGTGCCATCAGTGACCGGGATCAAAATGAAAAACTGTTTTTT

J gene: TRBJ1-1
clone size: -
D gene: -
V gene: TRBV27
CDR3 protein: CASSPQGKNTEAFF
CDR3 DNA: TGTGCCAGCAGCCCTCAGGGGAAGAACACTGAAGCTTTCTTT

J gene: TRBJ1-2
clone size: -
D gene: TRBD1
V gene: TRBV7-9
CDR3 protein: CASSFSDRAVHYGYTF
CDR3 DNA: TGTGCCAGCAGCTTCTCCGACAGGGCGGTACACTATGGCTACACCTTC

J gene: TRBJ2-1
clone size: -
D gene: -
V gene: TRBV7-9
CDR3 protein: CASSSPRGSSYNEQFF
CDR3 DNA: TGTGCCAGCAGCTCACCCCGGGGAAGCTCCTACAATGAGCAGTTCTTC

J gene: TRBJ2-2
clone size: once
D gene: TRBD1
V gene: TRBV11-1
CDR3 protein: CASSLIGQGQVGELFF
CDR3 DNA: TGTGCCAGCAGCTTAATAGGACAGGGGCAGGTCGGGGAGCTGTTTTTT

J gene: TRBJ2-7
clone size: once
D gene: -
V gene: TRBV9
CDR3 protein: CASSSFMGNEQYF
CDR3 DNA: TGTGCCAGCAGCTCTTTTATGGGCAACGAGCAGTACTTC

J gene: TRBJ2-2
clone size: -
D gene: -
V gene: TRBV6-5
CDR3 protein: CASSYMAYTGELFF
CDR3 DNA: TGTGCCAGCAGTTACATGGCGTACACCGGGGAGCTGTTTTTT

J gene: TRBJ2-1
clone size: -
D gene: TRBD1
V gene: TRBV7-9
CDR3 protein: CASSFWTGGSLEQFF
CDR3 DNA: TGTGCCAGCAGCTTCTGGACAGGGGGCTCCTTGGAGCAGTTCTTC

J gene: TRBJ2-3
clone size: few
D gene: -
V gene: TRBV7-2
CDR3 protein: CASSLVGMVDTQYF
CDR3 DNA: TGTGCCAGCAGCTTAGTCGGTATGGTGGATACGCAGTATTTT

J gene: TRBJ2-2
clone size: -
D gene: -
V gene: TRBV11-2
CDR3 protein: CASSLEYTGELFF
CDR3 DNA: TGTGCCAGCAGCTTAGAGTACACCGGGGAGCTGTTTTTT

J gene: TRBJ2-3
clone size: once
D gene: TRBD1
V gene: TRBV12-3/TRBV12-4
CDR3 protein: CASLHRDRSTDTQYF
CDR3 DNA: TGTGCCAGTCTACACCGGGACAGAAGCACAGATACGCAGTATTTT

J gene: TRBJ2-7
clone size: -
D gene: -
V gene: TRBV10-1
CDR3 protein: CASSDGDVGDEQCF
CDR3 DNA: TGCGCCAGCAGTGACGGGGACGTGGGCGACGAGCAGTGCTTC

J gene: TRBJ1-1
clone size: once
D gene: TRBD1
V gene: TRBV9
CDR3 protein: CASSLMDRAGTEAFF
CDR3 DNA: TGTGCCAGCAGCCTCATGGACAGGGCTGGCACTGAAGCTTTCTTT

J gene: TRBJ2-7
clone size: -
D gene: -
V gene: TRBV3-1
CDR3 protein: CASSQVIGGSQEQYF
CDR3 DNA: TGTGCCAGCAGCCAAGTAATCGGCGGCTCTCAAGAGCAGTACTTC

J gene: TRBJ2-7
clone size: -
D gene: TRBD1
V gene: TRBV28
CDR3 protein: CASSPNRGKYEQYF
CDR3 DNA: TGTGCCAGCAGTCCGAACAGGGGCAAATACGAGCAGTACTTC

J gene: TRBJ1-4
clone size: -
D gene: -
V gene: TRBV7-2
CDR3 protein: CASSPISENEKLFF
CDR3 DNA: TGTGCCAGCAGCCCGATTTCGGAAAATGAAAAACTGTTTTTT

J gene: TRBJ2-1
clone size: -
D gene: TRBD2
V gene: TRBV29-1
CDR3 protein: CSVEGVASGDYNEQFF
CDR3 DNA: TGCAGCGTTGAGGGGGTAGCTAGCGGAGACTACAATGAGCAGTTCTTC

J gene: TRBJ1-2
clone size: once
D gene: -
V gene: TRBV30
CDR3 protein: CAWSSAAGERGYTF
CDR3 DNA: TGTGCCTGGAGTAGCGCCGCAGGGGAGAGAGGCTACACCTTC

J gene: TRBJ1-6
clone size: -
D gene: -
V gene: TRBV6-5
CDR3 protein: CASSYSVPPTGNSPPHF
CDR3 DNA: TGTGCCAGCAGTTACTCGGTCCCCCCGACGGGGAATTCACCCCCCCACTTT

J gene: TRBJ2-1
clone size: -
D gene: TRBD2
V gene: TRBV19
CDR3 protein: CASSYGGARYEQFF
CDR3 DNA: TGTGCCAGTAGTTACGGGGGGGCGCGATATGAGCAGTTCTTC

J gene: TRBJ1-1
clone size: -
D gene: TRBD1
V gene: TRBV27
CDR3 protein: CASSLLRGTEAFF
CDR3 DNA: TGTGCCAGCAGTTTACTCAGGGGGACTGAAGCTTTCTTT

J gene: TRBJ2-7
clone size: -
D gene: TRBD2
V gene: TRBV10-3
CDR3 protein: CAISETTSDEQYF
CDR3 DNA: TGTGCCATCAGTGAGACTACTAGCGACGAGCAGTACTTC

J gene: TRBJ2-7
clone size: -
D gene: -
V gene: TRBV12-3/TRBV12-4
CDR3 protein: CASSTREVPTEQYF
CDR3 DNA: TGTGCCAGCAGTACCAGGGAAGTCCCCACCGAGCAGTACTTC

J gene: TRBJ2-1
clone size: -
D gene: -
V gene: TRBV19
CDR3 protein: CASGLRGPYNEQFF
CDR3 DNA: TGTGCCAGTGGCCTGCGCGGGCCCTACAATGAGCAGTTCTTC